Sequencing of this T cell receptor (beta chain) was carried out in a study of OX40 agonist ivuxolimab in advanced cancers. Study-level background: With ivuxolimab, an agonistic anti-OX40 (CD134) antibody, patients were treated. Patients received intravenous ivuxolimab every 2 weeks at 0.01 to 10 mg/kg. Enrollees could have had prior anti-PD-1, anti-PD-L1 or anti-CTLA-4 therapy, which under 50% had received.

Clones were sequenced by immunoSEQ multiplex PCR, and TCRdb holds only the in-frame ones, with some missing. The sample has some 73,000 clones, 80% to 90% seen once. The CDR3 is 15 residues long. Germline values: CDR1 SGHKS, CDR2 YYEKEE (reference sequence). V was cut by 2 bases and J by 5 bases, with 14 bases left in between. Samples of blood were obtained at baseline, on cycle 4 day 1, and on cycle 7 day 1. The origin of this receptor is an adult with an advanced solid tumor such as melanoma, head and neck, liver or kidney cancer. The specimen comprised CD4+ or CD8+ T cells sorted from blood, sampled in a trial of the OX40 agonist ivuxolimab. The chain links TRBV5-5 to TRBJ1-3, with D maybe TRBD1 (6 bases). The CDR3 reads CASSLEGQGRNTIYF. The CDR3 nucleotides read TGTGCCAGCAGCTTAGAGGGACAAGGGAGAAACACCATATATTTT.